Below, one T cell receptor beta chain is given with its context. A few counts support this clone. The antigen this receptor binds is unknown. No base-level quality is on record; no much larger clone is a single base apart. Collaborating institutions collected whole blood in K2EDTA tubes following their own protocols. For TCRbeta analysis, collaborators shipped samples as frozen whole blood, isolated PBMCs, or DNA extracted from either of those sample types. TCRbeta CDR3 regions were amplified from genomic DNA using the immunoSEQ Assay, a bias-controlled multiplex PCR. For the original study's pipeline: Nucleated cell counts per sample were estimated from amplification of reference gene primers within the assay. Sequence reads were collapsed and filtered to measure the absolute abundance of every unique TCRbeta CDR3 rearrangement. For each sample, productive Simpson clonality was calculated as the square root of Simpson's diversity index across productive rearrangements. Not all clones reach the TCRdb copy of this immuneACCESS table, which keeps in-frame sequences only. Checked studies attribute under half of the gap to unresolved V genes and leave the rest unexplained. V, J and clone size reflect that table, while D and trimming were determined from the DNA. The sample table shows 200,000 to 250,000 clones, and roughly 80% are seen once. Roughly 3.3% of the sample is taken by the ten largest.

This sample is part of a study of blood T cell repertoires in COVID-19 (dated by TCRdb to the early 2020s). Regarding the study in general: Collaborator samples came from the United States, Italy and Spain and covered acute and convalescent phases of COVID-19. The material from the prospective study consisted of cDNA or gDNA derived from T cells, B-cell-depleted T cells, or PBMCs. Subjects who had been exposed to COVID-19, were actively infected with it, or had recovered from it provided the deeply sampled blood TCRbeta repertoires that made up the dataset. The repertoires were made available in a free public database intended to serve as a resource for research on the immune response to SARS-CoV-2. Samples came from the ongoing ImmuneRACE study (first 160 participants) plus 1,254 subjects from 6 global collaborators. Nearly every sample came with metadata listing a de-identified subject ID, COVID-19 status, age in years and sex. Where available, HLA class I and class II types were taken from metadata supplied by the sample provider and were not determined by assay-based typing.

In the germline V gene, CDR1 corresponds to KGHDR and CDR2 to SFDVKD. The CDR3, cysteine through phenylalanine, is 17 amino acids long. This entry keeps only the CDR3 DNA: 51 bases, framed from base 1. V is pruned by 0 bases and J by 5 bases, leaving 6 bases of the junction without a gene match. General findings and caveats noted by the study authors: Clinical and demographic metadata were provided uncurated, with the amount varying by source and participant.

Source material: peripheral blood. This TCR was sampled from a woman younger than 30 with acute or convalescent COVID-19. The sequence joins TRBV24-1 to TRBJ2-2; 9 of the junction bases match TRBD2. CDR3 loop: CATSDLQSSGKTGELFF. The DNA is TGTGCCACCAGTGATTTGCAGTCTAGCGGGAAGACCGGGGAGCTGTTTTTT.